These 13 T cell receptor beta chains were sequenced from one sample in a study of T cells after yellow fever vaccination. TCRdb passed the 5' RACE reads through MiXCR, listing each CDR3 protein once. This sample yields around 310,000 distinct CDR3 sequences, of which 8.7% are seen a single time; roughly 18% belongs to the top ten. Here the sequenced sample was PBMCs, taken on the day of the first yellow fever vaccination. All receptors come from a man younger than 30 who received the YFV17D yellow fever vaccine.

With regard to this clonotype: This may be a read error, as it is one base from a much larger clone. J is TRBJ2-1 and V is TRBV20-1, with no clear D. Looked up from germline, CDR1 is DFQATT and CDR2 is SNEGSKA (reference sequence). The length of the CDR3 is 13 residues. In nucleotides, the CDR3 is TGCAGTGCTAGTCTTCCTCGGTGGAATGAGCAGCTCTTC. Translation: CSASLPRWNEQLF.

This chain links TRBV6-1 with TRBJ2-3; 7 nucleotides align to TRBD2. After removal of 7 bases from V and 5 bases from J, the junction contained 12 bases not matched to a gene. CDR3 length: 15 residues. Germline V gene sequence: CDR1 MNHNS, CDR2 SASEGT. The CDR3 here is CASTPGRGVVDTQYF. The CDR3 nucleotides read TGTGCCAGCACCCCCGGACGGGGGGTGGTAGATACGCAGTATTTT.

This clonotype occurred many times. The chain couples TRBV5-5 to TRBJ2-7; possibly TRBD2 for D (6 bases). V shed 0 bases and J shed 5 bases, with 12 bases lying between them. Germline values: CDR1 SGHKS, CDR2 YYEKEE (reference sequence). The CDR3 spans 14 residues. The DNA of the CDR3 is TGTGCCAGCAGCTTGGACCCGACTAGTAACGAGCAGTACTTC. Translated: CASSLDPTSNEQYF.

This clonotype was picked up a small number of times. The chain links TRBV29-1 to TRBJ2-3, with D perhaps assigned TRBD1 or TRBD2 (5 bases each). Germline V lookup: CDR1 SQVTM, CDR2 ANQGSEA. The CDR3 has 12 amino acids. Trimming pared 7 bases from V and 4 bases from J, leaving 12 bases between. The CDR3 spells CSALRGADTQYF. CDR3 in DNA: TGCAGCGCATTGAGGGGTGCAGATACGCAGTATTTT.

This clonotype has just a few counts. This chain joins TRBV5-4 and TRBJ2-2, with 7 nucleotides matching TRBD2. CDR1 and CDR2 from the germline V gene are SGHNT and YYREEE (reference sequence). Trimming took 4 bases from V and 1 from J; bases not matched to a gene: 7. The CDR3 loop spans 16 amino acids. In DNA form, the CDR3 reads TGTGCCAGCAGCCTTCCGGGACTACAGAACACCGGGGAGCTGTTTTTT. It encodes CASSLPGLQNTGELFF.

The genes are TRBV6-2 or TRBV6-3 and TRBJ2-1; D is unresolved. The CDR3 has 11 amino acids. Trimming pared 5 bases from V and 10 bases from J, leaving 9 bases between. Germline V gene sequence: CDR1 MNHEY, CDR2 SVGEGT. CDR3 residues: CASSIRFEQFF. DNA for the CDR3: TGTGCCAGCAGTATCCGGTTCGAGCAGTTCTTC.

In this sample, this clonotype turned up many times. At one end, the junction sequence differs from germline, possibly due to a read error. V and J are TRBV12-3 or TRBV12-4 and TRBJ2-7; 12 bases are shared with TRBD2. This CDR3 has 14 residues. In DNA form, the CDR3 reads TGTGCCAGCAGTTTACCCCCCGGGACTAGCGGGCTGAACTTC. Its translation is CASSLPPGTSGLNF.

This chain links TRBV20-1 with TRBJ2-3, with 10 nucleotides matching TRBD2. The CDR3 has 16 amino acids. The junction had 14 bases not matched to a gene; V was cut back by 0 bases and J by 11 bases. Germline V gives CDR1 DFQATT, CDR2 SNEGSKA (reference sequence). CDR3 region: CSARDGLAGAGRGQYF. The CDR3 DNA sequence: TGCAGTGCTAGAGATGGGCTAGCGGGGGCCGGCCGGGGGCAGTATTTT.

The table lists this clonotype with a few counts. The genes are TRBV11-2 and TRBJ2-2, with D unresolved. This CDR3 contains 13 residues. Germline-derived CDR1 and CDR2 are SGHAT and FQNNGV. Deletions cut 6 bases from V and 5 bases from J, with 10 bases between. The CDR3 nucleotides are TGTGCCAGCAGACGTTGGCGAACCGGGGAGCTGTTTTTT. Translating it yields CASRRWRTGELFF.

The V and J genes are TRBV5-1 and TRBJ1-6; 7 nucleotides align to TRBD1. This CDR3 is 14 amino acids long. Per the germline V gene, CDR1 is SGHRS and CDR2 is YFSETQ. V dropped 2 bases and J dropped 6; count of bases not matched to a gene: 2. The CDR3 nucleotides read TGCGCCAGCAGCTTACAGGGGTTTAATTCACCCCTCCACTTT. It specifies CASSLQGFNSPLHF.

The table lists this clonotype with many counts. This rearrangement joins TRBV20-1 to TRBJ2-1; D is possibly TRBD1 or TRBD2 (5 bases each). The CDR3 is 14 amino acids. CDR1 DFQATT and CDR2 SNEGSKA come from the germline V gene (reference sequence). V dropped 5 bases and J dropped 2 bases, with 13 bases sitting between them. CDR3 bases: TGCAGTGCTGGGGCGGGTGCCCCCTACAATGAGCAGTTCTTC. Its protein product is CSAGAGAPYNEQFF.

This clonotype appeared a few times. The chain is built from TRBV7-2 and TRBJ1-2; 9 bases map to TRBD1. Germline V CDR1 and CDR2: SGHTA, FQGNSA. This CDR3 comprises 15 residues. V was pared by 2 bases and J by 5 bases, with 6 bases of the junction left unmatched. DNA of the CDR3: TGTGCCAGCAGCTTAAGCCGGGACAGGGCTTATGGCTACACCTTC. Translation gives CASSLSRDRAYGYTF.

At least ten counts were recorded for this clonotype. The chain employs TRBV5-1 and TRBJ2-5; D gene uncertain. The CDR3 contains 12 residues. The V end was cut by 1 base, the J end by 3 bases, with 4 bases between. Germline values: CDR1 SGHRS, CDR2 YFSETQ. CDR3 amino acids: CASSLTEETQYF. CDR3 coding DNA: TGCGCCAGCAGCTTGACTGAAGAGACCCAGTACTTC.